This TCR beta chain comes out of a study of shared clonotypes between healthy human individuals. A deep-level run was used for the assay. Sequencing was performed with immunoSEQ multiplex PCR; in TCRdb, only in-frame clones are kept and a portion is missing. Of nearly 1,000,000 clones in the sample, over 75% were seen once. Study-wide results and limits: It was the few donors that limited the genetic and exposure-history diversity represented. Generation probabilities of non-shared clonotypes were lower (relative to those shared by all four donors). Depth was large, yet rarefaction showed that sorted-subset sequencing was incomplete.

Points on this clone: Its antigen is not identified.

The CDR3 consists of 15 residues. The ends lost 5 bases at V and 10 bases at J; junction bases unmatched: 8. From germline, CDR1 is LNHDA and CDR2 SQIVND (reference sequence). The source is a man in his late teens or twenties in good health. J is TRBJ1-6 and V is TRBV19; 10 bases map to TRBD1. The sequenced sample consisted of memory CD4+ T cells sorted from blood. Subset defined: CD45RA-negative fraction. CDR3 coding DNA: TGTGCCAGTAGTGCCTCCGGGACAGGGGAATCACCCCTCCACTTT. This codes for CASSASGTGESPLHF.